Listed here are 30 T cell receptor beta chains from one sample, sequenced in a study of human T cells and chemical hapten exposure. One entry per CDR3 protein results from TCRdb running MiXCR on the RACE reads. Counted here are about 65,000 distinct CDR3 sequences, roughly 6.1% occurring once; the ten biggest clones make up about 3.4%. As for time point: healthy volunteer bleed at 6 weeks. Before extraction, the whole blood was not fractionated, and total RNA was taken from it. Sequences were obtained from whole blood. The receptors originated from a female donor in good health. Some clones in this sample may be carry-over from other donors' samples.

This clonotype was seen at least ten times. The chain recombines TRBV28 with TRBJ2-7; D not resolved. Trimming cost V 2 bases and J 4 bases, with 6 bases left between them. Per the germline V gene, CDR1 is MDHEN and CDR2 is SYDVKM. The length of the CDR3 is 12 residues. The CDR3 DNA is TGTGCCAGCAGTTTAGGTGGATACGAGCAGTACTTC. As protein: CASSLGGYEQYF.

The chain carries TRBV28 and TRBJ2-3; unclear D gene. Germline CDR1 and CDR2: MDHEN and SYDVKM. V was cut by 5 bases and J by 4 bases, with 13 bases left in between. This CDR3 has 14 amino acids. The CDR3 sequence is CASSPTLLADTQYF. The CDR3 DNA reads as TGTGCCAGCAGTCCTACATTACTCGCAGATACGCAGTATTTT.

The rearrangement uses TRBV4-2 and TRBJ1-3, with TRBD1 as a possible D gene (6 bases). From germline, CDR1 is LGHNA and CDR2 YNFKEQ. The CDR3 sequence is 17 residues long. V lost 2 bases and J 0 bases, leaving 14 bases between the germline ends. The CDR3 nucleotides are TGTGCCAGCAGCCAACCCTCCAGGGGTTACTCTGGAAACACCATATATTTT. Its translation is CASSQPSRGYSGNTIYF.

Ten or more counts support this clonotype. V and J are TRBV4-1 and TRBJ1-1; 7 nucleotides match TRBD1. J lost 1 base, V lost 0 bases, and 5 bases had no gene match. The CDR3 runs to 16 residues. The germline gives CDR1 MGHRA, CDR2 YSYEKL. CDR3: CASSQDRQGWNTEAFF. CDR3 coding DNA: TGCGCCAGCAGCCAAGATCGACAGGGCTGGAACACTGAAGCTTTCTTT.

This clonotype came up a few times. J is TRBJ2-1 and V is TRBV6-2 or TRBV6-3; D perhaps matches TRBD2 (6 bases). The CDR3 has 14 amino acids. Germline assignment: CDR1 MNHEY and CDR2 SVGEGT. Trimming cost V 2 bases and J 10 bases, with 15 bases left between them. The DNA for the CDR3 is TGTGCCAGCAGTTACGGGGAGCGCCGGGGGGAGCAGTTCTTC. It translates to CASSYGERRGEQFF.

The chain is built from TRBV5-1 and TRBJ1-2, with 7 bases aligning to TRBD1. This CDR3 region has 14 residues. Germline CDR1 and CDR2: SGHRS and YFSETQ. V lost 4 bases, J lost 0 bases, and 3 bases stayed unmatched. For the CDR3, the DNA is TGCGCCAGCAGCCCACAGGGGTCTAACTATGGCTACACCTTC. It encodes CASSPQGSNYGYTF.

This clonotype was recorded many times. The rearrangement links TRBV20-1 to TRBJ2-7; TRBD1 matches 9 bases. CDR1 DFQATT and CDR2 SNEGSKA come from the germline V gene (reference sequence). The CDR3 has 12 residues. Trimming at V came to 6 bases and at J to 3 bases, leaving 3 bases not matched to a gene. CDR3 in amino acids: CSARGQGYEQYF. In nucleotides, the CDR3 is TGCAGTGCCAGGGGACAGGGCTACGAGCAGTACTTC.

There are many counts of this clonotype. The V gene is TRBV20-1, the J gene TRBJ1-1; a weak D match, TRBD1 (6 bases). Germline V gene lookup returns CDR1 DFQATT and CDR2 SNEGSKA (reference sequence). V lost 0 bases and J lost 3, with 11 bases in between. The CDR3 loop spans 14 amino acids. The CDR3 DNA reads as TGCAGTGCTAGAGATCCACGACAGGACACTGAAGCTTTCTTT. It is translated as CSARDPRQDTEAFF.

This clonotype was seen a few times. The V gene is TRBV5-1, the J gene TRBJ2-1; 10 bases match TRBD2. CDR3 size: 20 residues. Germline lookup yields CDR1 SGHRS and CDR2 YFSETQ. Losses at the gene ends were 4 bases for V and 0 bases for J; bases not matched to a gene: 16. DNA of the CDR3: TGCGCCAGCAGCGCCCCTCTAGCGGGAGAAGTCCCAAGCTCCTACAATGAGCAGTTCTTC. As protein: CASSAPLAGEVPSSYNEQFF.

This clonotype has at least ten counts. The gene calls are TRBV3-1 and TRBJ2-7, with TRBD2 matching over 7 bases. The CDR3 contains 15 residues. Germline V gene lookup returns CDR1 LGHDT and CDR2 YNNKEL (reference sequence). V trimming: 0 bases; J trimming: 6 bases; junction bases outside the gene matches: 8. The CDR3 spells CASSQDRPSGSEQYF. In DNA, the CDR3 is TGTGCCAGCAGCCAAGATCGGCCTAGCGGATCCGAGCAGTACTTC.

Ten or more counts support this clonotype. The DNA for the CDR3 is TGCAGTGCTCAGACTGGACTAGCGGCCTACGAGCAGTACTTC. Translating it yields CSAQTGLAAYEQYF. The chain has TRBV20-1 and TRBJ2-7; 10 nucleotides match TRBD2. The CDR3 is 14 amino acids. Trimming cost V 5 bases and J 2 bases; bases outside gene matches: 6. The germline gives CDR1 DFQATT, CDR2 SNEGSKA (reference sequence).

There are a few counts of this clonotype. The rearrangement joins TRBV30 to TRBJ1-4, with 10 bases matching TRBD1. The CDR3 runs to 15 residues. The V segment lost 0 bases and the J segment 8 bases; nucleotides outside the gene matches: 6. Germline values: CDR1 GTSNPN, CDR2 SVGIG (reference sequence). This CDR3 is CAWSVLGQGEEKLFF. DNA of the CDR3: TGTGCCTGGAGTGTACTAGGACAGGGGGAAGAAAAACTGTTTTTT.

This clonotype was counted only a few times. The chain joins TRBV20-1 to TRBJ2-3; no firm D call. CDR3 length equals 12 residues. Germline V gene data show CDR1 as DFQATT and CDR2 as SNEGSKA (reference sequence). Trimming shortened V by 6 bases and J by 4 bases, and 11 bases separated the two germline ends. DNA of the CDR3: TGCAGTGCCCCCAAGAGTTCAGATACGCAGTATTTT. Its translation is CSAPKSSDTQYF.

V usage is TRBV28 and J usage is TRBJ1-5; D uncertain. Germline values: CDR1 MDHEN, CDR2 SYDVKM. The CDR3 loop spans 15 amino acids. V lost 2 bases and J lost 0, with 8 bases in between. CDR3 bases: TGTGCCAGCAGTTTAGACCGGTATAGCAATCAGCCCCAGCATTTT. As protein: CASSLDRYSNQPQHF.

This clonotype has at least ten counts. The chain employs TRBV4-1 and TRBJ2-7; D not resolved. V was trimmed by 3 bases and J by 5 bases, leaving 5 bases between them. The length of the CDR3 is 11 residues. The V gene's germline CDR1 is MGHRA and CDR2 YSYEKL. The CDR3 loop reads CASSQSHEQYF. The CDR3 DNA reads TGCGCCAGCAGCCAGAGCCACGAGCAGTACTTC.

This clonotype has a count of ten or more. V is TRBV7-8 and J is TRBJ1-4; 8 bases agree with TRBD1. The CDR3 length is 16 residues. CDR1 SGHVS and CDR2 FQNEAQ come from the germline V gene. V gave up 5 bases and J gave up 8 bases; unmatched junction bases: 13. The CDR3 nucleotides are TGTGCCAGCAGCACCATTTCAGGGGGCCCCCAAGAAAAACTGTTTTTT. As protein: CASSTISGGPQEKLFF.

This clonotype occurred a few times. The gene calls are TRBV30 and TRBJ2-7; 9 positions agree with TRBD2. With 3 bases clipped from V and 0 bases from J, the junction kept 3 bases outside the gene matches. The CDR3 covers 14 residues. Germline V gene data show CDR1 as GTSNPN and CDR2 as SVGIG (reference sequence). This CDR3 reads CAWRTSGTSYEQYF. The CDR3 DNA sequence: TGTGCCTGGAGGACTAGCGGCACCTCCTACGAGCAGTACTTC.

This clonotype was counted only a few times. The V and J genes are TRBV11-2 and TRBJ2-7; D not certain. Germline CDR1 SGHAT, CDR2 FQNNGV. The V gene lost 5 bases and the J gene lost 2 bases, with 4 bases spanning the gap. The length of the CDR3 is 11 residues. CDR3 region: CASSLTYEQYF. CDR3 in DNA: TGTGCCAGCAGCCTGACCTACGAGCAGTACTTC. Using reference TRBV11-2 and TRBJ2-7 for the parts outside the CDR3, the full variable domain is EAGVAQSPRYKIIEKRQSVAFWCNPISGHATLYWYQQILGQGPKLLIQFQNNGVVDDSQLPKDRFSAERLKGVDSTLKIQPAKLEDSAVYLCASSLTYEQYFGPGTRLTVT.

This sequence joins TRBV6-1 and TRBJ1-5; the match to TRBD1 covers 9 bases. Germline V gene data show CDR1 as MNHNS and CDR2 as SASEGT. The CDR3 runs to 15 residues. Losses at the gene ends were 5 bases for V and 7 bases for J; bases not matched to a gene: 9. CDR3 sequence reads: CASSPGTGHGQPQHF. The CDR3 nucleotides read TGTGCCAGCAGTCCCGGGACAGGGCATGGACAGCCCCAGCATTTT.

The chain couples TRBV5-1 to TRBJ2-3; tentatively, D is TRBD1 or TRBD2 (5 bases each). Trimming cost V 7 bases and J 5 bases, with 14 bases left between them. The length of the CDR3 is 13 residues. Germline assignment: CDR1 SGHRS and CDR2 YFSETQ. The CDR3 is CASGEGRGDTQYF. The DNA for the CDR3 is TGCGCCAGCGGCGAGGGGCGAGGAGATACGCAGTATTTT.

At least ten counts were recorded for this clonotype. This chain connects TRBV2 to TRBJ2-3, with 8 bases identical to TRBD2. CDR1 and CDR2 from the germline V gene are SNHLY and FYNNEI. Unmatched junction bases numbered 9, after V lost 10 bases and J lost 6 bases. This CDR3 is built from 13 residues. The CDR3 bases are TGTGCCATCCGACTAGCGCGAGCGGATACGCAGTATTTT. It translates to CAIRLARADTQYF. The full variable domain, with the rest looked up from reference TRBV2 and TRBJ2-3, is EPEVTQTPSHQVTQMGQEVILRCVPISNHLYFYWYRQILGQKVEFLVSFYNNEISEKSEIFDDQFSVERPDGSNFTLKIRSTKLEDSAMYFCAIRLARADTQYFGPGTRLTVL.

This rearrangement joins TRBV4-1 to TRBJ2-1, with 14 bases matching TRBD2. The CDR3 contains 16 residues. Germline assignment: CDR1 MGHRA and CDR2 YSYEKL. Trimming cost V 3 bases and J 8 bases; bases outside gene matches: 6. DNA for the CDR3: TGCGCCAGCAGCCAGGGACTAGCGGGAGTAAGCTATGAGCAGTTCTTC. Translation gives CASSQGLAGVSYEQFF.

There are a few counts of this clonotype. The J gene is TRBJ1-1, the V gene TRBV11-2; D not certain. The CDR3 totals 11 residues. Germline CDR1 reads SGHAT; CDR2 reads FQNNGV. Between the trimmed V and J ends, which lost 6 bases and 7 bases, there was a span of 9 bases. This CDR3 is CASSKPSEAFF. CDR3 coding DNA: TGTGCCAGCAGTAAGCCGAGTGAAGCTTTCTTT. Full variable domain (outside the CDR3, taken from reference TRBV11-2 and TRBJ1-1): EAGVAQSPRYKIIEKRQSVAFWCNPISGHATLYWYQQILGQGPKLLIQFQNNGVVDDSQLPKDRFSAERLKGVDSTLKIQPAKLEDSAVYLCASSKPSEAFFGQGTRLTVV.

The rearrangement joins TRBV5-1 to TRBJ2-3; D gene ambiguous. Germline V gene sequence: CDR1 SGHRS, CDR2 YFSETQ. The CDR3 spans 14 residues. V lost 4 bases to trimming and J lost 3 bases, with 12 bases between them. The chain's CDR3 is CASSPEPVTDTQYF. CDR3 nucleotides: TGCGCCAGCAGCCCGGAGCCAGTTACAGATACGCAGTATTTT. Based on the CDR3 plus reference TRBV5-1 and TRBJ2-3, the full variable domain is KAGVTQTPRYLIKTRGQQVTLSCSPISGHRSVSWYQQTPGQGLQFLFEYFSETQRNKGNFPGRFSGRQFSNSRSEMNVSTLELGDSALYLCASSPEPVTDTQYFGPGTRLTVL.

About this clonotype itself: A much larger clonotype is one base distant, so this may be a read error. V gene TRBV7-9 combines with J gene TRBJ1-6; D perhaps matches TRBD1 (5 bases). CDR3 length: 15 residues. Germline CDR1 reads SEHNR; CDR2 reads FQNEAQ (reference sequence). CDR3 DNA sequence: TGTGCCAGCAGAAAGGGGACGGACGCTAATTCACCCCCCCACTTT. This encodes CASRKGTDANSPPHF.

The chain carries TRBV4-3 and TRBJ1-3; D is ambiguous. Trimming pared 1 base from V and 0 bases from J, leaving 16 bases between. Germline assignment: CDR1 LGHNA and CDR2 YSLEER. This CDR3 has 18 amino acids. The CDR3 DNA reads as TGCGCCAGCAGCCAAGTCGAGGGTCCCACTTACTCTGGAAACACCATATATTTT. Translated: CASSQVEGPTYSGNTIYF.

Ten or more counts support this clonotype. The V and J genes are TRBV20-1 and TRBJ2-3; weak D call: TRBD2 (5 bases). The CDR3 extends over 13 amino acids. Between the trimmed V and J ends, which lost 0 bases and 6 bases, there was a span of 10 bases. CDR1 and CDR2 (germline): DFQATT, SNEGSKA (reference sequence). The chain's CDR3 is CSAREGSYDTQYF. The CDR3 coding sequence is TGCAGTGCTAGAGAGGGGAGTTACGATACGCAGTATTTT.

This clonotype was counted many times. The chain joins TRBV20-1 to TRBJ2-1, with 7 bases identical to TRBD2. Germline-derived CDR1 and CDR2 are DFQATT and SNEGSKA (reference sequence). After removal of 4 bases from V and 2 bases from J, the junction contained 11 bases not matched to a gene. There are 16 residues in the CDR3. The CDR3 spells CSANALKGLAYNEQFF. The CDR3 nucleotides are TGCAGTGCTAATGCCCTTAAAGGACTAGCCTACAATGAGCAGTTCTTC.

This clonotype has a handful of counts. V is TRBV5-1 and J is TRBJ1-2; 12 bases are shared with TRBD1. CDR3 size: 16 residues. The germline V gene encodes CDR1 SGHRS and CDR2 YFSETQ. Trimming at V came to 3 bases and at J to 1 base, leaving 4 bases not matched to a gene. Written as DNA, the CDR3 is TGCGCCAGCAGCTGGGGACAGGGGGCAATTAACTATGGCTACACCTTC. It yields the protein CASSWGQGAINYGYTF.

This clonotype showed up many times. This sequence joins TRBV9 and TRBJ2-3, with unresolved D. Trimming took 3 bases from V and 0 from J, leaving 14 bases between them. CDR1 and CDR2 from the germline V gene are SGDLS and YYNGEE. The CDR3 totals 16 residues. The CDR3 nucleotides are TGTGCCAGCAGCGCTGGCCTCGGCAGTAGCACAGATACGCAGTATTTT. This gives the protein CASSAGLGSSTDTQYF.